Each of the 30 T cell receptor beta chains below was sequenced from the same sample in a study of metastatic and nonmetastatic thyroid tumors. Ahead of thyroid surgery, no patient had received treatment of any kind. TCRdb re-processed the PCR reads through MiXCR. Among under 50,000 clones listed, approximately 17% were seen once. Sequences were obtained from tumor tissue. Receptor source: a female donor with papillary thyroid cancer or a benign thyroid nodule (not recorded which). Some clones in this sample may be carry-over from other donors' samples.

By sample share, this clone is medium-sized. The chain couples TRBV7-3 to TRBJ1-1; D may be TRBD1 (5 bases). CDR1 and CDR2 from the germline V gene are SGHTA and FQGTGA. The CDR3 covers 13 residues. The ends were cut back, 3 bases at V and 4 bases at J, with 9 bases in the middle. CDR3 coding DNA: TGTGCCAGCAGCTTCGGGGGGATCACTGAAGCTTTCTTT. Its protein product is CASSFGGITEAFF.

This clone was seen many times. Other DNA sequences in the same sample also yield this CDR3. The chain recombines TRBV4-3 with TRBJ1-2; TRBD1 is a possible D gene (6 bases). CDR3 length equals 16 residues. Between the trimmed V and J ends, which lost 2 bases and 6 bases, there was a span of 19 bases. CDR1 LGHNA and CDR2 YSLEER come from the germline V gene. The CDR3 DNA is TGCGCCAGCAGCCAATCATACACCTGGGGGGCGGATGGCTACACCTTC. This gives the protein CASSQSYTWGADGYTF.

This clone was observed a handful of times. This chain links TRBV4-1 with TRBJ2-5; D possibly corresponds to TRBD1 (5 bases). Trimming took 0 bases from V and 4 from J, leaving 12 bases between them. The length of the CDR3 is 15 residues. CDR1 MGHRA and CDR2 YSYEKL come from the germline V gene. CDR3 DNA: TGCGCCAGCAGCCAAGATAGGTCCAGGGCAGAGACCCAGTACTTC. Its translation is CASSQDRSRAETQYF.

This clone was counted at least ten times. One end of the junction fails to match germline, which may point to a read error. J is TRBJ2-3 and V is TRBV11-2; D perhaps matches TRBD1 (6 bases). The CDR3 is 12 amino acids. The V gene's germline CDR1 is SGHAT and CDR2 FQNNGV. This CDR3 is CASSLTLQGSQF. CDR3 nucleotides: TGTGCCAGCAGCTTAACCCTACAGGGATCGCAATTT.

This clone occurred many times. The V and J genes are TRBV2 and TRBJ2-3; a possible D gene is TRBD2 (5 bases). V was trimmed by 8 bases and J by 3 bases, leaving 15 bases between them. CDR1 and CDR2 from the germline V gene are SNHLY and FYNNEI. This CDR3 region has 14 residues. This CDR3 is CASGLTVGTDTQYF. The CDR3 nucleotides are TGTGCCAGCGGACTCACGGTCGGTACAGATACGCAGTATTTT. Looking up the rest from reference TRBV2 and TRBJ2-3 gives the full variable domain: EPEVTQTPSHQVTQMGQEVILRCVPISNHLYFYWYRQILGQKVEFLVSFYNNEISEKSEIFDDQFSVERPDGSNFTLKIRSTKLEDSAMYFCASGLTVGTDTQYFGPGTRLTVL.

The chain recombines TRBV6-1 with TRBJ1-6; 8 nucleotides align to TRBD1. CDR3 length equals 14 residues. After removal of 6 bases from V and 9 bases from J, the junction contained 7 bases not matched to a gene. CDR1 MNHNS and CDR2 SASEGT come from the germline V gene. This chain's CDR3 is CASRTDRAGSPLHF. The CDR3 nucleotides read TGTGCCAGCAGGACGGACAGGGCGGGTTCACCCCTCCACTTT.

This clone was counted many times. This chain uses TRBV7-8 with TRBJ2-3, with 8 bases lining up with TRBD1. CDR1 is SGHVS and CDR2 is FQNEAQ in the germline V gene. The CDR3 is 15 amino acids. V was clipped by 5 bases and J by 5 bases; unmatched bases: 9. The CDR3 region is CASSTSGGIGDTQYF. CDR3 nucleotide sequence: TGTGCCAGCAGCACTTCAGGGGGCATTGGAGATACGCAGTATTTT.

This chain uses TRBV20-1 with TRBJ2-7; no clear D gene. The CDR3 covers 15 residues. Germline CDR1 is DFQATT and CDR2 is SNEGSKA (reference sequence). Trimming removed 5 bases from V and 0 bases from J, with 17 bases in between. CDR3 protein: CSAPHGCGSSYEQYF. Here the CDR3 DNA reads TGCAGTGCTCCCCACGGTTGTGGCTCCTCCTACGAGCAGTACTTC.

This clone was counted at least ten times. This sequence joins TRBV6-2 or TRBV6-3 and TRBJ2-1; 7 bases map to TRBD2. The J segment lost 10 bases and the V segment lost 4 bases, leaving 7 bases of the junction unmatched. The CDR3 sequence is 13 residues long. Germline CDR1 MNHEY, CDR2 SVGEGT. The DNA for the CDR3 is TGTGCCAGCAGTTCGGGAGGAATGAGAGAGCAGTTCTTC. Translating it yields CASSSGGMREQFF.

This clone was observed a few times. This sequence may be a read error, since a much larger clone differs from it by one base. V and J are TRBV29-1 and TRBJ2-7; 10 positions match TRBD1. CDR1 and CDR2 (germline): SQVTM, ANQGSEA. The CDR3 sequence is 14 residues long. Trimming removed 5 bases from V and 5 bases from J; junction bases left unmatched: 9. Here the CDR3 reads CSVTSGQGLNEQYF. In DNA form, the CDR3 reads TGCAGCGTTACATCGGGACAGGGGCTAAACGAGCAGTACTTC.

The sample holds many counts of this clone. V is TRBV24-1 and J is TRBJ1-5; a possible D gene is TRBD1 (5 bases). Germline CDR1 KGHDR, CDR2 SFDVKD. The CDR3 sequence is 13 residues long. V was trimmed by 10 bases and J by 4 bases, leaving 13 bases between them. This chain's CDR3 is CATDRGLNQPQHF. CDR3 sequence (DNA): TGTGCCACAGACAGAGGCCTTAATCAGCCCCAGCATTTT.

This clone was counted at least ten times. V and J are TRBV5-1 and TRBJ2-7; possibly TRBD1 or TRBD2 for D (5 bases each). This CDR3 has 13 residues. The V end lost 2 bases, the J end lost 1 base, and 7 bases lay between the germline ends. Germline values: CDR1 SGHRS, CDR2 YFSETQ. The CDR3 here is CASSFGGSYEQYF. In nucleotides, the CDR3 is TGCGCCAGCAGCTTTGGGGGATCCTACGAGCAGTACTTC.

The table lists this clone with many counts. This sequence joins TRBV27 and TRBJ2-5; 12 positions agree with TRBD2. Germline CDR1 reads MNHEY; CDR2 reads SMNVEV (reference sequence). The CDR3 consists of 18 residues. V gave up 5 bases and J gave up 6 bases; unmatched junction bases: 16. CDR3 protein: CASSSPSGGGQGIKTQYF. The CDR3 DNA reads as TGTGCCAGCAGTAGCCCTAGCGGGGGGGGACAGGGGATAAAGACCCAGTACTTC.

The chain carries TRBV20-1 and TRBJ2-1; TRBD1 aligns across 9 bases. J was trimmed by 2 bases and V by 0 bases; bases with no gene match: 8. Germline CDR1 reads DFQATT; CDR2 reads SNEGSKA (reference sequence). This CDR3 is 17 amino acids long. Here the CDR3 reads CSARDPSRDRAYNEQFF. The CDR3 coding sequence is TGCAGTGCTAGAGATCCCTCCCGGGACAGGGCCTACAATGAGCAGTTCTTC.

The V gene is TRBV6-1, the J gene TRBJ2-7; TRBD2 aligns across 8 bases. CDR1 and CDR2 (germline): MNHNS, SASEGT. V lost 8 bases to trimming and J lost 6 bases; unmatched junction nucleotides: 21. The CDR3 has 17 amino acids. CDR3 amino acids: CASRVGPSVLAALEQYF. CDR3 bases: TGTGCCAGCCGTGTTGGTCCTTCGGTACTAGCGGCTCTCGAGCAGTACTTC.

This clone was seen repeatedly, ten times or more. The chain recombines TRBV29-1 with TRBJ2-3; D is uncertain. The V gene's germline CDR1 is SQVTM and CDR2 ANQGSEA. Trimming took off 1 base at V and 4 bases at J, with 6 bases between the two ends. The CDR3 consists of 12 residues. CDR3 sequence: CSVEAAPDTQYF. The CDR3 nucleotides read TGCAGCGTTGAAGCGGCCCCAGATACGCAGTATTTT.

This clone was seen a handful of times. V and J are TRBV6-1 and TRBJ2-7; 9 nucleotides line up with TRBD2. Losses at the gene ends were 8 bases for V and 6 bases for J; bases not matched to a gene: 20. Germline-derived CDR1 and CDR2 are MNHNS and SASEGT. The CDR3 length is 17 residues. Here the CDR3 reads CASRVCPSGLAALEQYF. The CDR3 coding sequence is TGTGCCAGCCGGGTGTGTCCTTCGGGACTAGCTGCTCTCGAGCAGTACTTC.

This chain links TRBV5-1 with TRBJ1-6; a weak D match, TRBD1 (5 bases). From germline, CDR1 is SGHRS and CDR2 YFSETQ. The CDR3 is 13 amino acids. V was cut by 0 bases and J by 15 bases, with 13 bases left in between. CDR3 loop: CASSLGQGSHLHF. DNA for the CDR3: TGCGCCAGCAGCTTGGGCCAGGGTTCCCACCTCCACTTT.

This clone was recorded many times. This sequence joins TRBV28 and TRBJ1-5, with D possibly being TRBD1 (6 bases). V dropped 3 bases and J dropped 6 bases, with 12 bases sitting between them. Per the germline V gene, CDR1 is MDHEN and CDR2 is SYDVKM. The CDR3 has 14 residues. The chain's CDR3 is CASSLPGGSQPQHF. The CDR3 DNA reads as TGTGCCAGCAGTTTGCCCGGGGGCAGTCAGCCCCAGCATTTT.

This clone was seen a handful of times. The J gene is TRBJ1-1, the V gene TRBV18, with D possibly being TRBD1 (6 bases). Germline CDR1 KGHSH, CDR2 LQKENI. V was trimmed by 4 bases and J by 4 bases, leaving 13 bases between them. The length of the CDR3 is 14 residues. CDR3 sequence reads: CASSLQGMGTEAFF. CDR3 nucleotides: TGTGCCAGCTCACTTCAGGGGATGGGCACTGAAGCTTTCTTT.

About this clone itself: Given a much more abundant clone one base away, this may be a read error. The J gene is TRBJ1-1, the V gene TRBV29-1; the D gene is possibly TRBD1 (5 bases). The CDR3 runs to 13 residues. The V end was cut by 4 bases, the J end by 0 bases, with 9 bases between. Germline V gene data show CDR1 as SQVTM and CDR2 as ANQGSEA. The CDR3 loop is CSVGDGMNTEAFF. The DNA of the CDR3 is TGCAGCGTTGGGGACGGAATGAACACTGAAGCTTTCTTT.

At least ten counts were recorded for this clone. The V gene is TRBV30, the J gene TRBJ2-1, with D hard to call. Germline assignment: CDR1 GTSNPN and CDR2 SVGIG (reference sequence). V was shortened by 1 base and J by 5 bases, with 3 bases between the two germline ends. This CDR3 is built from 11 residues. The CDR3 DNA reads TGTGCCTGGAGTGAAAACAATGAGCAGTTCTTC. Protein: CAWSENNEQFF. The whole variable domain, filled in from reference TRBV30 and TRBJ2-1, reads SQTIHQWPATLVQPVGSPLSLECTVEGTSNPNLYWYRQAAGRGLQLLFYSVGIGQISSEVPQNLSASRPQDRQFILSSKKLLLSDSGFYLCAWSENNEQFFGPGTRLTVL.

This clone has a handful of counts. The chain is built from TRBV6-2 or TRBV6-3 and TRBJ2-7; 9 bases align to TRBD2. The CDR3 has 15 amino acids. Trimming at V came to 7 bases and at J to 0 bases, leaving 7 bases not matched to a gene. CDR1 MNHEY and CDR2 SVGEGT come from the germline V gene. The CDR3 sequence is CASTDSGSSSYEQYF. CDR3 nucleotides: TGTGCCAGCACAGATAGCGGGAGTAGCTCCTACGAGCAGTACTTC.

In this sample, this clone turned up many times. The chain couples TRBV29-1 to TRBJ2-1; 14 bases are a match to TRBD2. The length of the CDR3 is 17 residues. Germline-derived CDR1 and CDR2 are SQVTM and ANQGSEA. V dropped 3 bases and J dropped 8; count of bases not matched to a gene: 12. The CDR3 DNA sequence: TGCAGCGTTGATACACCCGGACTAGCGGGAGGTTTGGATGAGCAGTTCTTC. Protein: CSVDTPGLAGGLDEQFF.

This clone was picked up many times. The rearrangement links TRBV6-2 or TRBV6-3 to TRBJ2-7, with D maybe TRBD1 (5 bases). CDR3 length equals 14 residues. CDR1 and CDR2 (germline): MNHEY, SVGEGT. V was clipped by 7 bases and J by 2 bases, with 15 bases between them. The chain's CDR3 is CASTPIDRAYEQYF. The CDR3 bases are TGTGCCAGCACCCCCATCGACAGAGCCTACGAGCAGTACTTC.

J is TRBJ2-5 and V is TRBV12-3 or TRBV12-4; D may be TRBD1 or TRBD2 (6 bases each). CDR3 length: 14 residues. V was cut by 7 bases and J by 4 bases, with 16 bases left in between. The CDR3 reads CASTLRGDGETQYF. The CDR3 nucleotides are TGTGCCAGCACTCTAAGGGGGGACGGAGAGACCCAGTACTTC.

This clone was counted many times. V and J are TRBV5-6 and TRBJ1-3; no firm D call. V lost 0 bases to trimming and J lost 0 bases, with 10 bases between them. The germline V gene has CDR1 SGHDT and CDR2 YYEEEE. This CDR3 is 16 amino acids long. DNA for the CDR3: TGTGCCAGCAGCTTGGAATCAGGATTCTCTGGAAACACCATATATTTT. The encoded protein is CASSLESGFSGNTIYF.

Many counts were recorded for this clone. V and J are TRBV7-3 and TRBJ2-1; 14 bases line up with TRBD2. The CDR3 totals 16 residues. J gave up 12 bases and V 5 bases, and 12 bases lay outside the gene matches. Germline CDR1 SGHTA, CDR2 FQGTGA. The CDR3: CASSLRGTSGGVGQFF. CDR3 in DNA: TGTGCCAGCAGCCTAAGAGGGACTAGCGGGGGAGTAGGGCAGTTCTTC. The complete variable domain, with remaining parts taken from reference TRBV7-3 and TRBJ2-1, reads GAGVSQTPSNKVTEKGKYVELRCDPISGHTALYWYRQSLGQGPEFLIYFQGTGAADDSGLPNDRFFAVRPEGSVSTLKIQRTERGDSAVYLCASSLRGTSGGVGQFFGPGTRLTVL.

This clone occurred many times. The V and J genes are TRBV6-1 and TRBJ1-6; the D is unclear. The germline CDR1 and CDR2 sequences are MNHNS and SASEGT. CDR3 size: 15 residues. Trimming took 6 bases from V and 10 from J, leaving 19 bases between them. The CDR3 DNA reads TGTGCCAGCAGCAAGGACCTAATCTCCTACTCACCCCTCCACTTT. This gives the protein CASSKDLISYSPLHF.

The V gene is TRBV20-1, the J gene TRBJ2-1; 14 bases are a match to TRBD2. V lost 4 bases, J lost 8 bases, and 7 bases stayed unmatched. Germline CDR1 reads DFQATT; CDR2 reads SNEGSKA (reference sequence). The CDR3 loop spans 15 amino acids. DNA for the CDR3: TGCAGTGCTATTGGGACTAGCGGGAGAATCTATGAGCAGTTCTTC. This codes for CSAIGTSGRIYEQFF.